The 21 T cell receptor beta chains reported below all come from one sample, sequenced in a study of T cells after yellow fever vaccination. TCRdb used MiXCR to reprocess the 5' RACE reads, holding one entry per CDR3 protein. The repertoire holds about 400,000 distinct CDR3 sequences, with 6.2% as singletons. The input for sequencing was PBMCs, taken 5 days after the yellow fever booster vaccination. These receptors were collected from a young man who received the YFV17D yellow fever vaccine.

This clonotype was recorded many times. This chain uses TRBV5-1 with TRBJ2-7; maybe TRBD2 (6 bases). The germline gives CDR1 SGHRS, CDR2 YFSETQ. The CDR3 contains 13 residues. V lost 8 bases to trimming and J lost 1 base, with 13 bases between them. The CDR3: CASTLGSSYEQYF. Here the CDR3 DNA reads TGCGCCAGTACTCTCGGGAGTTCCTACGAGCAGTACTTC.

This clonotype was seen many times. The CDR3 is CASSQDTGEDNEQFF. CDR3 bases: TGCGCCAGCAGCCAAGATACGGGAGAGGACAATGAGCAGTTCTTC. This chain connects TRBV4-3 to TRBJ2-1; weak D call: TRBD2 (6 bases). The CDR3 consists of 15 residues. Germline V lookup: CDR1 LGHNA, CDR2 YSLEER. V lost 0 bases, J lost 5 bases, and 11 bases lay in between.

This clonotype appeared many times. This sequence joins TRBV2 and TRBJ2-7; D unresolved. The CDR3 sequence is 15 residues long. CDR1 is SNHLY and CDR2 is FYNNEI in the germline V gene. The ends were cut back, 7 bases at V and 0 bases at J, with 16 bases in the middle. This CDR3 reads CASTEHPLSSYEQYF. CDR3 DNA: TGTGCCAGCACCGAACATCCCCTAAGCTCCTACGAGCAGTACTTC.

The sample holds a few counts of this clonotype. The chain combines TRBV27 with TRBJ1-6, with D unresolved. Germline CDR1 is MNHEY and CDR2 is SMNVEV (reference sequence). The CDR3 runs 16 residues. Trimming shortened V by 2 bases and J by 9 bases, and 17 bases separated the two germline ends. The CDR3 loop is CASSLRVSQRPSPLHF. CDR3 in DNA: TGTGCCAGCAGTTTACGCGTCAGCCAGAGGCCTTCACCCCTCCACTTT.

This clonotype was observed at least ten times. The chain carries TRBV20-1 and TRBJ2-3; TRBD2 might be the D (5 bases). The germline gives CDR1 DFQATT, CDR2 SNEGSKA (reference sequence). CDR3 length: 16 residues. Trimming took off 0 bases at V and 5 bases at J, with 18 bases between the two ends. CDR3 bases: TGCAGTGCTAGAGACTTGGGAAATGGAGCGGTAGATACGCAGTATTTT. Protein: CSARDLGNGAVDTQYF.

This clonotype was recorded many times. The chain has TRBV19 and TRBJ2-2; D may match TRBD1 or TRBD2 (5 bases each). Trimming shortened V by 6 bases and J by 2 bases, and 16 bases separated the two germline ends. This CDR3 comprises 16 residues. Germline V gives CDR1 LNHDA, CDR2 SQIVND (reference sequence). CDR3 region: CASRSPGRENTGELFF. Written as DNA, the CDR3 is TGTGCCAGTAGGTCGCCGGGGCGAGAAAACACCGGGGAGCTGTTTTTT.

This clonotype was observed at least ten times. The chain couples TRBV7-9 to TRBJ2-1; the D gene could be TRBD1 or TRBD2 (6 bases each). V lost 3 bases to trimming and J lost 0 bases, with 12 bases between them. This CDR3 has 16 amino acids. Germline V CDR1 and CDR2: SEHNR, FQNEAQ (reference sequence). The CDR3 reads CASSLGTGASYNEQFF. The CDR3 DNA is TGTGCCAGCAGCTTGGGCACGGGGGCCTCCTACAATGAGCAGTTCTTC.

The chain's CDR3 is CSYPDRIRGTDTQYF. CDR3 coding DNA: TGCTCCTACCCGGACCGCATAAGGGGCACAGATACGCAGTATTTT. The rearrangement joins TRBV20-1 to TRBJ2-3, with D unclear. The CDR3 is 15 amino acids. Germline assignment: CDR1 DFQATT and CDR2 SNEGSKA (reference sequence).

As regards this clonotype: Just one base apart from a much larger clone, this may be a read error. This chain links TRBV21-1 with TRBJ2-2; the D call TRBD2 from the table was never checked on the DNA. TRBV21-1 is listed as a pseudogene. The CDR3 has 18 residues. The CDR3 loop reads CASSNASVGRERPEELFF. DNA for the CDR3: TGTGCCAGCAGCAATGCGAGCGTCGGGCGGGAGCGTCCCGAGGAGCTGTTTTTT.

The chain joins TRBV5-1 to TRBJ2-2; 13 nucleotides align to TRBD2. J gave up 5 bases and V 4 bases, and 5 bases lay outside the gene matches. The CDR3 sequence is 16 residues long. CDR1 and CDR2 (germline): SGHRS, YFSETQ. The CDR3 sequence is CASSTGLAGVTGELFF. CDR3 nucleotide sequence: TGCGCCAGCAGCACCGGACTAGCGGGAGTGACCGGGGAGCTGTTTTTT.

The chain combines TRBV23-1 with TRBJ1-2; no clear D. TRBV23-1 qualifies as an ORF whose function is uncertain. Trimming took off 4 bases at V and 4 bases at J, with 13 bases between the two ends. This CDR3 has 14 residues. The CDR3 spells CASSRFLSSYGYTF. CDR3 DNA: TGCGCCAGCAGTCGTTTTCTATCGAGCTATGGCTACACCTTC.

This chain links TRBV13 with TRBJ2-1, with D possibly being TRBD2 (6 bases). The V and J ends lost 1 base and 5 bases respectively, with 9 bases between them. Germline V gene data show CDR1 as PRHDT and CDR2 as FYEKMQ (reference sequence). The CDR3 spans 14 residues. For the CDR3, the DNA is TGTGCCAGCAGCTTAGCTCGGGGGAACAATGAGCAGTTCTTC. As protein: CASSLARGNNEQFF. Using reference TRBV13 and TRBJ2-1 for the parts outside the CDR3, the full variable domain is AAGVIQSPRHLIKEKRETATLKCYPIPRHDTVYWYQQGPGQDPQFLISFYEKMQSDKGSIPDRFSAQQFSDYHSELNMSSLELGDSALYFCASSLARGNNEQFFGPGTRLTVL.

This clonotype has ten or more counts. The DNA of the CDR3 is TGTGCCAGCAGCCCGGGGACAGGGGCTTACGAGCAGTACTTC. Translated: CASSPGTGAYEQYF. The chain recombines TRBV18 with TRBJ2-7; 10 bases match TRBD1. With V trimmed by 8 bases and J by 4 bases, 8 bases remained unmatched. The CDR3 consists of 14 residues. Germline assignment: CDR1 KGHSH and CDR2 LQKENI.

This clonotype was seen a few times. The CDR3 coding sequence is TGTGCCAGCTCCGAAACCGGACAGCGCCAAGAGACCCAGTACTTC. Translating it yields CASSETGQRQETQYF. This chain connects TRBV18 to TRBJ2-5; possible D gene TRBD1, 6 bases. V was clipped by 6 bases and J by 1 base, with 15 bases between them. This CDR3 contains 15 residues. CDR1 is KGHSH, CDR2 LQKENI, per germline.

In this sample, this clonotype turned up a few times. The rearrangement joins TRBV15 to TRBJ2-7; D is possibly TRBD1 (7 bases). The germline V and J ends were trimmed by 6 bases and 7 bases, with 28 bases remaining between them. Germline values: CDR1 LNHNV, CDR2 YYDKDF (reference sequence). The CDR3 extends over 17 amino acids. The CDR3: CATSVQFQGDSKEEQYF. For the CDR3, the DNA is TGTGCCACCAGTGTCCAATTCCAGGGGGACTCCAAAGAGGAGCAGTACTTC.

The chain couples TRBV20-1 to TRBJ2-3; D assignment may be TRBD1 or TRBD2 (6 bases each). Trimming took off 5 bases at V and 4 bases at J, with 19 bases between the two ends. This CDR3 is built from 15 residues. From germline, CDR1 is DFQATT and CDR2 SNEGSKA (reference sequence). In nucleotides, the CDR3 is TGCAGTGCTTTATCTGGAGGGGGTGCCGCAGATACGCAGTATTTT. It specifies CSALSGGGAADTQYF.

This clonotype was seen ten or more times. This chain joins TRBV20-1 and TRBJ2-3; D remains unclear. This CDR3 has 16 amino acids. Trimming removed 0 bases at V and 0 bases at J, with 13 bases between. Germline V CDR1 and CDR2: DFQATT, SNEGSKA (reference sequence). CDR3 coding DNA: TGCAGTGCTAGAGATTTTCGGGCGGCTAGCACAGATACGCAGTATTTT. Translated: CSARDFRAASTDTQYF.

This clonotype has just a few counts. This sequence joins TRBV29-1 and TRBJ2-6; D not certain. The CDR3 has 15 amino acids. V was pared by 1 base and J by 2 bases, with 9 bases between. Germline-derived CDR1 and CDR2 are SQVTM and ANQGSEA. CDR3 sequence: CSVEVHETGANVLTF. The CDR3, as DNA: TGCAGCGTTGAAGTTCACGAGACTGGGGCCAACGTCCTGACTTTC.

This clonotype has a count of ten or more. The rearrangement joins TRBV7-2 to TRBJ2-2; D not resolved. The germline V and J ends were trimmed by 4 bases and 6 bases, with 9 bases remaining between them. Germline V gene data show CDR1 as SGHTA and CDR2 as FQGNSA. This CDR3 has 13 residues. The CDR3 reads CASSSGPSGELFF. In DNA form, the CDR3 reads TGTGCCAGCAGCTCAGGCCCGTCCGGGGAGCTGTTTTTT.

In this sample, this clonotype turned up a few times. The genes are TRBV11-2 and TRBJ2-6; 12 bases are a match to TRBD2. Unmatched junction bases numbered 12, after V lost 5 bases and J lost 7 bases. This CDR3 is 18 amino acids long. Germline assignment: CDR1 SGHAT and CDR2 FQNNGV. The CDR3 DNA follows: TGTGCCAGCAGCCTCGGACTAGCGGGACCCTCGGGAGCCAACGTCCTGACTTTC. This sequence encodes CASSLGLAGPSGANVLTF.

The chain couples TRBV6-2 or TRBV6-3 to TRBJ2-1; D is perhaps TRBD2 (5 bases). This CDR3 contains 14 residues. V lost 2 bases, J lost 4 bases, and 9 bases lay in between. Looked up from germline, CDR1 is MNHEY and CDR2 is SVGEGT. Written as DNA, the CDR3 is TGTGCCAGCAGTTACCCCCGGGGTTACAATGAGCAGTTCTTC. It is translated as CASSYPRGYNEQFF.